Shown below are 32 T cell receptor beta chains from a single sample sequenced in a study of human T cells and chemical hapten exposure. TCRdb passed the RACE reads through MiXCR, listing each CDR3 protein once. The data contain some 84,000 distinct CDR3 sequences, about a tenth of them singletons. Time point reported: patch test 3, about 24 weeks after DPC sensitization. Treatment meaning: therapeutic diphenylcyclopropenone sensitization with weekly scalp DPC. The sequences come from whole blood, collected in connection with sensitization to the hapten diphenylcyclopropenone (DPC). Every receptor here comes from a woman aged 45 to 65 with alopecia areata. Some clones in this sample may be carry-over from other donors' samples.

This clonotype has just a few counts. CDR3 DNA sequence: TGTGCCAGCGGCGGGACAGGGAAGTCGTATAGCAATCAGCCCCAGCATTTT. The encoded protein is CASGGTGKSYSNQPQHF. The gene calls are TRBV6-6 and TRBJ1-5, with 9 nucleotides matching TRBD1. The CDR3 runs to 17 residues. The V and J ends lost 8 bases and 0 bases, in that order; junction bases with no gene match: 11. The germline CDR1 and CDR2 sequences are MNHNY and SVGAGI (reference sequence).

The V call is TRBV7-9, the J call TRBJ1-2; the D is unclear. V lost 1 base and J 8 bases, leaving 14 bases between the germline ends. The length of the CDR3 is 14 residues. Germline V lookup: CDR1 SEHNR, CDR2 FQNEAQ (reference sequence). The CDR3 loop reads CASSLEDGRGGYTF. The DNA for the CDR3 is TGTGCCAGCAGCTTAGAGGACGGTCGGGGAGGCTACACCTTC. The full variable domain, with the rest looked up from reference TRBV7-9 and TRBJ1-2, is DTGVSQNPRHKITKRGQNVTFRCDPISEHNRLYWYRQTLGQGPEFLTYFQNEAQLEKSRLLSDRFSAERPKGSFSTLEIQRTEQGDSAMYLCASSLEDGRGGYTFGSGTRLTVV.

This clonotype appeared a few times. The chain has TRBV18 and TRBJ2-1; D might be TRBD2 (5 bases). CDR1 and CDR2 (germline): KGHSH, LQKENI. This CDR3 comprises 15 residues. V lost 1 base, J lost 5 bases, and 12 bases lay in between. The CDR3 coding sequence is TGTGCCAGCTCACCACTCGTAAGCGGTAACAATGAGCAGTTCTTC. Residues: CASSPLVSGNNEQFF.

This clonotype appeared many times. The gene calls are TRBV29-1 and TRBJ1-1; tentatively, D is TRBD1 (5 bases). V lost 4 bases and J 6 bases, leaving 18 bases between the germline ends. Per the germline V gene, CDR1 is SQVTM and CDR2 is ANQGSEA. The CDR3 spans 14 residues. For the CDR3, the DNA is TGCAGCGTTGGATCGAGGTCGGGGGACGCTGAAGCTTTCTTT. It encodes CSVGSRSGDAEAFF.

The chain joins TRBV28 to TRBJ1-1, with D hard to call. Germline CDR1 MDHEN, CDR2 SYDVKM. V dropped 4 bases and J dropped 8 bases, with 11 bases sitting between them. This CDR3 region has 12 residues. The CDR3: CASSSAIGEAFF. The DNA for the CDR3 is TGTGCCAGCAGTTCGGCGATCGGAGAAGCTTTCTTT.

The chain links TRBV24-1 to TRBJ2-3, with TRBD1 matching 8 bases. The CDR3 extends over 14 amino acids. V was clipped by 7 bases and J by 2 bases; unmatched bases: 4. CDR1 and CDR2 (germline): KGHDR, SFDVKD. The CDR3 is CATRLGQDTDTQYF. In DNA, the CDR3 is TGTGCCACCAGGCTGGGACAGGACACAGATACGCAGTATTTT.

This clonotype was counted many times. The chain recombines TRBV20-1 with TRBJ2-7; 11 nucleotides match TRBD2. Germline V gives CDR1 DFQATT, CDR2 SNEGSKA (reference sequence). J lost 6 bases, V lost 4 bases, and 11 bases had no gene match. The CDR3 length is 15 residues. In DNA, the CDR3 is TGCAGTGCTAACCCCCTAGCGGGAGGAAATAGCGAGCAGTACTTC. Translation: CSANPLAGGNSEQYF.

In its sample, this clonotype was seen a few times. V gene TRBV5-4 combines with J gene TRBJ2-7; the match to TRBD1 covers 8 bases. The CDR3 extends over 14 amino acids. Germline V gene lookup returns CDR1 SGHNT and CDR2 YYREEE (reference sequence). The trim removed 4 bases at V and 5 bases at J, leaving 8 bases unmatched. CDR3 region: CASSGPGTGNEQYF. CDR3 coding DNA: TGTGCCAGCAGCGGGCCCGGGACAGGCAACGAGCAGTACTTC.

This clonotype was seen only a few times. The rearrangement uses TRBV20-1 and TRBJ1-5, with D tentatively TRBD1 (6 bases). Trimming removed 0 bases from V and 1 base from J, with 10 bases in between. The CDR3 has 15 residues. CDR1 DFQATT and CDR2 SNEGSKA come from the germline V gene (reference sequence). The DNA of the CDR3 is TGCAGTGCTAGAGATTCAGGGGCAAGCAATCAGCCCCAGCATTTT. This sequence encodes CSARDSGASNQPQHF.

The chain couples TRBV20-1 to TRBJ2-3, with TRBD2 as a possible D gene (6 bases). The V gene's germline CDR1 is DFQATT and CDR2 SNEGSKA (reference sequence). The V and J ends lost 6 bases and 0 bases respectively, with 16 bases between them. CDR3 length equals 15 residues. CDR3 nucleotide sequence: TGCAGTGCCCCAAACCGGGAGACTAGCACAGATACGCAGTATTTT. The encoded protein is CSAPNRETSTDTQYF.

This clonotype came up many times. The gene calls are TRBV27 and TRBJ1-5, with D perhaps matching TRBD1 (5 bases). CDR3 length: 15 amino acids. Germline V gene lookup returns CDR1 MNHEY and CDR2 SMNVEV (reference sequence). Trimming stripped 3 bases from V and 4 bases from J, with 13 bases between. The chain's CDR3 is CASSFNGARNQPQHF. In DNA form, the CDR3 reads TGTGCCAGCAGTTTCAATGGGGCCCGTAATCAGCCCCAGCATTTT.

Details on this clonotype: This clone may be a read error of a much larger clone one base away. V and J are TRBV6-4 and TRBJ2-1, with 9 bases aligning to TRBD2. The CDR3 extends over 16 amino acids. Germline V lookup: CDR1 MRHNA, CDR2 SNTAGT. CDR3 loop: CARSDSGAGGFNEQFF. CDR3 DNA sequence: TGTGCCAGAAGTGACTCGGGGGCGGGAGGGTTCAATGAGCAGTTCTTC.

This clonotype was seen repeatedly, ten times or more. The CDR3 sequence is CASSRTVSGNTIYF. In DNA form, the CDR3 reads TGTGCCAGCAGCCGGACAGTCTCTGGAAACACCATATATTTT. The V gene is TRBV7-2, the J gene TRBJ1-3; D perhaps matches TRBD1 (6 bases). The CDR3 sequence is 14 residues long. Looked up from germline, CDR1 is SGHTA and CDR2 is FQGNSA. V was cut by 5 bases and J by 0 bases, with 8 bases left in between.

This clonotype has a handful of counts. In DNA form, the CDR3 reads TGTGCCGCGAACGGGGGGAGCACAGATACGCAGTATTTT. Its translation is CAANGGSTDTQYF. The chain employs TRBV12-3 or TRBV12-4 and TRBJ2-3; TRBD2 agrees at 7 bases. The CDR3 runs to 13 residues. Losses at the gene ends were 11 bases for V and 0 bases for J; bases not matched to a gene: 5.

This clonotype has at least ten counts. This chain joins TRBV9 and TRBJ1-6, with 8 positions matching TRBD1. There are 15 residues in the CDR3. The germline V gene encodes CDR1 SGDLS and CDR2 YYNGEE. Trimming at V came to 4 bases and at J to 7 bases, leaving 7 bases not matched to a gene. The chain's CDR3 is CASSLAGTGNSPLHF. The CDR3 coding sequence is TGTGCCAGCAGCTTAGCCGGGACAGGAAATTCACCCCTCCACTTT.

Note on this clonotype: A single base separates this from a much larger clone, so it may be a read error. The CDR3 coding sequence is TGTGCCAGCAGCCCGTTAGCGGGAATTAGAAATGAGCAGTTCTTC. This encodes CASSPLAGIRNEQFF. The V gene is TRBV11-2, the J gene TRBJ2-1; 8 bases are shared with TRBD2. In germline, CDR1 is SGHAT, CDR2 FQNNGV. The CDR3 is 15 amino acids. Losses at the gene ends were 5 bases for V and 7 bases for J; bases not matched to a gene: 10.

Details on this clonotype: This clone may be a read error of a much larger clone one base away. The chain couples TRBV6-2 or TRBV6-3 to TRBJ2-1; 7 bases agree with TRBD2. This CDR3 is built from 14 residues. Germline values: CDR1 MNHEY, CDR2 SVGEGT. CDR3 coding DNA: TGTGCCAGCACGGGGGGTTCCTCCTACAATCAGCAGTTCTTC. This translates into CASTGGSSYNQQFF.

This clonotype has ten or more counts. The rearrangement links TRBV11-2 to TRBJ2-7, with a tentative D call TRBD2 (5 bases). CDR1 is SGHAT, CDR2 FQNNGV, per germline. Trimming removed 5 bases at V and 0 bases at J, with 17 bases between. The CDR3 extends over 16 amino acids. The CDR3 here is CASSPALGGGSYEQYF. The CDR3 DNA sequence: TGTGCCAGCAGCCCCGCCTTGGGCGGAGGCTCCTACGAGCAGTACTTC.

This clonotype showed up many times. This sequence joins TRBV7-9 and TRBJ1-1; weak D call: TRBD1 (5 bases). Deletions cut 5 bases from V and 4 bases from J, with 14 bases between. Germline CDR1 reads SEHNR; CDR2 reads FQNEAQ (reference sequence). The CDR3 is 14 residues long. CDR3: CASSLVKGFTEAFF. The CDR3 coding sequence is TGTGCCAGCAGCCTAGTTAAGGGGTTCACTGAAGCTTTCTTT.

This clonotype appeared a few times. This sequence joins TRBV11-2 and TRBJ1-5; D remains unclear. V was pared by 0 bases and J by 3 bases, with 9 bases between. The CDR3 totals 15 residues. Germline V gene data show CDR1 as SGHAT and CDR2 as FQNNGV. The CDR3 loop reads CASSLDGRPNQPQHF. The CDR3 nucleotides are TGTGCCAGCAGCTTAGACGGCAGACCCAATCAGCCCCAGCATTTT.

In this sample, this clonotype turned up many times. This chain links TRBV20-1 with TRBJ2-5; D gene ambiguous. In germline, CDR1 is DFQATT, CDR2 SNEGSKA (reference sequence). The CDR3 runs 15 residues. V dropped 6 bases and J dropped 1 base, with 18 bases sitting between them. The CDR3 nucleotides read TGCAGTGCGCCTACGGTTGGAAGGGCCCAAGAGACCCAGTACTTC. Amino acid sequence: CSAPTVGRAQETQYF.

Ten or more counts support this clonotype. This chain links TRBV6-4 with TRBJ2-6; D perhaps matches TRBD1 (5 bases). The CDR3 spans 17 residues. Trimming took 5 bases from V and 0 from J, leaving 14 bases between them. Germline-derived CDR1 and CDR2 are MRHNA and SNTAGT. CDR3 in DNA: TGTGCCAGCAGTATACAGGTTCCCAGCTCTGGGGCCAACGTCCTGACTTTC. Translation gives CASSIQVPSSGANVLTF.

V is TRBV28 and J is TRBJ2-1; D call uncertain. In germline, CDR1 is MDHEN, CDR2 SYDVKM. This CDR3 is 12 amino acids long. V was cut by 8 bases and J by 3 bases, with 8 bases left in between. The CDR3 is CASQAIYNEQFF. In DNA, the CDR3 is TGTGCCAGCCAGGCCATCTACAATGAGCAGTTCTTC.

V gene TRBV28 combines with J gene TRBJ2-5; 12 positions agree with TRBD1. Per germline, CDR1 MDHEN and CDR2 SYDVKM. This CDR3 has 15 residues. Losses at the gene ends were 5 bases for V and 5 bases for J; bases not matched to a gene: 6. CDR3 residues: CASSGRDRGRETQYF. The CDR3 DNA follows: TGTGCCAGCAGTGGCAGGGACAGGGGGCGGGAGACCCAGTACTTC.

Ten or more counts support this clonotype. This chain links TRBV3-1 with TRBJ2-3; weak D call: TRBD2 (5 bases). The CDR3 is made up of 15 amino acids. CDR1 and CDR2 (germline): LGHDT, YNNKEL (reference sequence). The V and J ends lost 3 bases and 5 bases respectively, with 15 bases between them. The CDR3, as DNA: TGTGCCAGCAGCCAGGTTACGGGGTTGGTAGATACGCAGTATTTT. This sequence encodes CASSQVTGLVDTQYF.

This clonotype was observed a handful of times. This chain links TRBV29-1 with TRBJ2-7; 7 nucleotides match TRBD1. The CDR3 spans 12 residues. From germline, CDR1 is SQVTM and CDR2 ANQGSEA. Trimming removed 7 bases from V and 4 bases from J; junction bases left unmatched: 7. CDR3 DNA sequence: TGCAGCGGGGGGACAGCCCTTTACGAGCAGTACTTC. It yields the protein CSGGTALYEQYF.

Regarding this clonotype: Given a much more abundant clone one base away, this may be a read error. Because it lacks the conserved phenylalanine or tryptophan at the end, this CDR3 is likely a read error. This chain connects TRBV7-9 to TRBJ2-5; D may be TRBD2 (5 bases). Per germline, CDR1 SEHNR and CDR2 FQNEAQ (reference sequence). The V gene lost 2 bases and the J gene lost 4 bases, with 8 bases spanning the gap. The CDR3 totals 13 residues. The DNA of the CDR3 is TGTGCCAGCAGCTTAACGGGAACAGAGACCCAGTACTAC. Protein sequence: CASSLTGTETQYY.

This clonotype was recorded many times. The CDR3 region is CASTVGQYEQYF. The CDR3 DNA is TGTGCCAGCACTGTCGGACAGTACGAGCAGTACTTC. This chain connects TRBV28 to TRBJ2-7; tentative D call: TRBD1 (6 bases). The CDR3 runs 12 residues. V gave up 7 bases and J gave up 4 bases, with 11 bases separating them. Germline assignment: CDR1 MDHEN and CDR2 SYDVKM. Supplemented by reference TRBV28 and TRBJ2-7, the full variable domain reads DVKVTQSSRYLVKRTGEKVFLECVQDMDHENMFWYRQDPGLGLRLIYFSYDVKMKEKGDIPEGYSVSREKKERFSLILESASTNQTSMYLCASTVGQYEQYFGPGTRLTVT.

The table lists this clonotype with a few counts. The rearrangement links TRBV9 to TRBJ1-6; 7 bases are a match to TRBD1. The CDR3 is 14 amino acids. J was trimmed by 7 bases and V by 1 base; bases with no gene match: 2. Germline loops: CDR1 SGDLS, CDR2 YYNGEE. Here the CDR3 DNA reads TGTGCCAGCAGCGTACGCAGGGGGAATTCACCCCTCCACTTT. Translation: CASSVRRGNSPLHF.

The CDR3 loop reads CASSPLPGRGADTQYF. The CDR3 DNA follows: TGTGCCAGCAGCCCCCTCCCAGGCCGCGGGGCAGATACGCAGTATTTT. The rearrangement joins TRBV7-3 to TRBJ2-3; possible D gene TRBD2, 6 bases. This CDR3 spans 16 amino acids. V lost 5 bases and J lost 4, with 19 bases in between. CDR1 is SGHTA, CDR2 FQGTGA, per germline. Full variable domain (rest looked up from reference TRBV7-3 and TRBJ2-3): GAGVSQTPSNKVTEKGKYVELRCDPISGHTALYWYRQSLGQGPEFLIYFQGTGAADDSGLPNDRFFAVRPEGSVSTLKIQRTERGDSAVYLCASSPLPGRGADTQYFGPGTRLTVL.

This clonotype was counted at least ten times. The chain uses TRBV5-6 and TRBJ1-5; the D gene is possibly TRBD1 (5 bases). The CDR3 totals 14 residues. The germline V and J ends were trimmed by 4 bases and 6 bases, with 14 bases remaining between them. Germline V gives CDR1 SGHDT, CDR2 YYEEEE. The CDR3 DNA follows: TGTGCCAGCAGCCGGGACCCGGCGGGTCAGCCCCAGCATTTT. Translating gives CASSRDPAGQPQHF.

The chain couples TRBV2 to TRBJ2-1; the match to TRBD2 covers 12 bases. This CDR3 has 18 amino acids. Germline V CDR1 and CDR2: SNHLY, FYNNEI. V lost 1 base, J lost 3 bases, and 7 bases stayed unmatched. CDR3 nucleotide sequence: TGTGCCAGCAGTGAAGGCCTAGCGGGAGGGCCTATCTACAATGAGCAGTTCTTC. As protein: CASSEGLAGGPIYNEQFF.